Listed here are 22 T cell receptor beta chains from one sample, sequenced in a study of cytomegalovirus exposure and HLA in healthy donors. Researchers ran the PCR with 60 Vbeta and 13 Jbeta primers. Assay used: immunoSEQ multiplex PCR; TCRdb lists only in-frame clones, some missing. The sample contains hundreds of thousands of clones, 70% to 90% of which appear only once. Sequencing was performed on PBMCs. These receptors were collected from a girl aged 2 to 9 in good health and CMV-seronegative.

J is TRBJ2-7 and V is TRBV27; D is possibly TRBD1 (6 bases). Germline CDR1 and CDR2: MNHEY and SMNVEV (reference sequence). Trimming shortened V by 2 bases and J by 2 bases, and 10 bases separated the two germline ends. The CDR3 sequence is 14 residues long. CDR3: CASSLPGQTYEQYF. DNA of the CDR3: TGTGCCAGCAGTTTACCGGGACAAACCTACGAGCAGTACTTC.

The chain is built from TRBV10-2 and TRBJ1-3, with a weak D call TRBD1 (5 bases). The CDR3 is 14 residues long. CDR1 is WSHSY, CDR2 SAAADI, per germline. V shed 6 bases and J shed 0 bases, with 9 bases lying between them. In DNA form, the CDR3 reads TGCGCCAGCAGAGAGAGGGGCTCTGGAAACACCATATATTTT. It is translated as CASRERGSGNTIYF.

This chain uses TRBV10-2 with TRBJ2-2, with 14 bases aligning to TRBD2. V dropped 6 bases and J dropped 6; count of bases not matched to a gene: 6. The CDR3 spans 16 residues. The germline V gene has CDR1 WSHSY and CDR2 SAAADI. The DNA for the CDR3 is TGCGCCAGCAGGAGACTAGCGGGGGGGCAAGCCGGGGAGCTGTTTTTT. Its protein is CASRRLAGGQAGELFF.

The rearrangement links TRBV5-4 to TRBJ2-5; 11 bases are shared with TRBD2. Germline V gene lookup returns CDR1 SGHNT and CDR2 YYREEE (reference sequence). Trimming at V came to 0 bases and at J to 5 bases, leaving 6 bases not matched to a gene. This CDR3 spans 16 amino acids. The CDR3, as DNA: TGTGCCAGCAGCTTGGTGGCTAGCGGGGGGAGGGAGACCCAGTACTTC. It is translated as CASSLVASGGRETQYF. Drawing the rest from reference TRBV5-4 and TRBJ2-5, the complete variable domain is ETGVTQSPTHLIKTRGQQVTLRCSSQSGHNTVSWYQQALGQGPQFIFQYYREEENGRGNFPPRFSGLQFPNYSSELNVNALELDDSALYLCASSLVASGGRETQYFGPGTRLLVL.

The chain carries TRBV9 and TRBJ1-5, with 7 bases fitting TRBD1. CDR3 size: 15 residues. The germline CDR1 and CDR2 sequences are SGDLS and YYNGEE. V trimming: 3 bases; J trimming: 0 bases; junction bases outside the gene matches: 3. The CDR3 sequence: CASSGGTASNQPQHF. CDR3 bases: TGTGCCAGCAGCGGCGGGACAGCTAGCAATCAGCCCCAGCATTTT.

V is TRBV5-4 and J is TRBJ2-5; TRBD2 agrees at 10 bases. The CDR3 runs 17 residues. The J segment lost 4 bases and the V segment lost 2 bases, leaving 11 bases of the junction unmatched. The germline V gene encodes CDR1 SGHNT and CDR2 YYREEE (reference sequence). CDR3 nucleotide sequence: TGTGCCAGCAGCTTTGGCGCAGGGACTAGCGTGGGAGAGACCCAGTACTTC. Translating it yields CASSFGAGTSVGETQYF.

This chain joins TRBV19 and TRBJ2-5; D gene ambiguous. Trimming stripped 3 bases from V and 5 bases from J, with 4 bases between. The CDR3 contains 11 residues. Germline loops: CDR1 LNHDA, CDR2 SQIVND (reference sequence). The CDR3 DNA is TGTGCCAGTAGTATTAGCGAGACCCAGTACTTC. Translating gives CASSISETQYF.

Only a few counts were recorded for this clone. The J gene is TRBJ1-1, the V gene TRBV2, with D unresolved. Germline V gene lookup returns CDR1 SNHLY and CDR2 FYNNEI. V was cut by 3 bases and J by 7 bases, with 3 bases left in between. The CDR3 extends over 10 amino acids. CDR3 bases: TGTGCCAGCAGTGACTATGAAGCTTTCTTT. It specifies CASSDYEAFF.

This chain joins TRBV5-1 and TRBJ1-1; TRBD1 is a possible D gene (6 bases). Germline lookup yields CDR1 SGHRS and CDR2 YFSETQ. The CDR3 contains 15 residues. Deletions cut 1 base from V and 1 base from J, with 11 bases between. Written as DNA, the CDR3 is TGCGCCAGCAGCTTGCGGGACAACTCGAACACTGAAGCTTTCTTT. It encodes CASSLRDNSNTEAFF.

The rearrangement joins TRBV6-6 to TRBJ1-2; 8 bases line up with TRBD1. V shed 5 bases and J 3 bases; nucleotides not matched to a gene: 8. Germline CDR1 MNHNY, CDR2 SVGAGI (reference sequence). CDR3 length: 15 amino acids. CDR3 amino acids: CASSRPLTGDYGYTF. The CDR3 coding sequence is TGTGCCAGCAGTCGACCCTTGACAGGGGACTATGGCTACACCTTC.

V usage is TRBV6-5 and J usage is TRBJ2-1; 8 bases map to TRBD2. V was clipped by 6 bases and J by 1 base; unmatched bases: 5. Germline CDR1 MNHEY, CDR2 SVGAGI. The CDR3 extends over 15 amino acids. In DNA form, the CDR3 reads TGTGCCAGCAGATCCGGGGGGGGTTCCTACAATGAGCAGTTCTTC. It yields the protein CASRSGGGSYNEQFF.

The CDR3, as DNA: TGTGCCAGCAGCTTACGCCCGGGACTCCCGGGGGGGACCCAGTACTTC. Protein product: CASSLRPGLPGGTQYF. The V call is TRBV7-2, the J call TRBJ2-5, with 7 bases lining up with TRBD2. V lost 2 bases and J lost 7; bases outside the gene matches: 13. The CDR3 length is 16 residues. CDR1 SGHTA and CDR2 FQGNSA come from the germline V gene.

The chain is built from TRBV15 and TRBJ2-7; D might be TRBD2 (5 bases). The V and J ends lost 1 base and 9 bases respectively, with 16 bases between them. The germline V gene encodes CDR1 LNHNV and CDR2 YYDKDF (reference sequence). The CDR3 loop spans 14 amino acids. The CDR3 here is CATSRGNGIGRQYF. CDR3 DNA: TGTGCCACCAGCAGAGGGAACGGCATTGGGAGGCAGTACTTC.

The V call is TRBV5-1, the J call TRBJ2-5; tentatively, D is TRBD1 (5 bases). V lost 0 bases and J 3 bases, leaving 15 bases between the germline ends. In germline, CDR1 is SGHRS, CDR2 YFSETQ. This CDR3 is built from 16 residues. CDR3 bases: TGCGCCAGCAGCTTGGCCTGGGGCGGAACAAAAGAGACCCAGTACTTC. This translates into CASSLAWGGTKETQYF.

The chain links TRBV11-3 to TRBJ2-7; 9 bases line up with TRBD2. The germline gives CDR1 SGHNT, CDR2 YENEEA. V dropped 3 bases and J dropped 0; count of bases not matched to a gene: 3. The CDR3 consists of 15 residues. This CDR3 reads CASSLGSGSSYEQYF. The CDR3 coding sequence is TGTGCCAGCAGCTTGGGTAGCGGGAGCTCCTACGAGCAGTACTTC.

This chain links TRBV6-5 with TRBJ2-7, with TRBD1 matching over 7 bases. CDR1 and CDR2 (germline): MNHEY, SVGAGI. The V segment lost 7 bases and the J segment 6 bases; nucleotides outside the gene matches: 15. The CDR3 has 15 amino acids. The CDR3 region is CASTQFLTGSTEQYF. CDR3 bases: TGTGCCAGCACCCAATTTCTGACAGGGAGTACCGAGCAGTACTTC.

The gene calls are TRBV4-2 and TRBJ2-7, with unresolved D. The CDR3 is 14 residues long. The V end was cut by 1 base, the J end by 3 bases, with 10 bases between. CDR1 and CDR2 (germline): LGHNA, YNFKEQ. CDR3: CASSQASAGYEQYF. CDR3 nucleotides: TGTGCCAGCAGCCAAGCTTCCGCCGGCTACGAGCAGTACTTC.

The chain joins TRBV4-1 to TRBJ2-7, with 8 bases aligning to TRBD1. Unmatched junction bases numbered 6, after V lost 0 bases and J lost 2 bases. The CDR3 is 16 residues long. Germline CDR1 and CDR2: MGHRA and YSYEKL. The CDR3 sequence: CASSQDPRTGTYEQYF. The CDR3 coding sequence is TGCGCCAGCAGCCAAGACCCGCGGACAGGGACCTACGAGCAGTACTTC.

J is TRBJ2-1 and V is TRBV5-1, with D tentatively TRBD2 (5 bases). This CDR3 is built from 19 residues. The germline CDR1 and CDR2 sequences are SGHRS and YFSETQ. The ends were cut back, 0 bases at V and 7 bases at J, with 26 bases in the middle. The CDR3 reads CASSLAPETRAGLQNEQFF. The DNA for the CDR3 is TGCGCCAGCAGCTTGGCCCCCGAAACTAGGGCGGGTTTACAGAATGAGCAGTTCTTC.

V is TRBV6-4 and J is TRBJ1-2, with TRBD1 matching over 9 bases. Germline trimming cut 6 bases from V and 4 bases from J; bases unmatched to any gene: 6. The CDR3 contains 14 residues. Germline V gives CDR1 MRHNA, CDR2 SNTAGT. The CDR3 sequence is CASRSGTGPYGYTF. CDR3 sequence (DNA): TGTGCCAGCAGATCCGGGACAGGGCCCTATGGCTACACCTTC.

This chain uses TRBV7-9 with TRBJ2-1; possibly TRBD1 for D (5 bases). CDR1 and CDR2 from the germline V gene are SEHNR and FQNEAQ (reference sequence). V was cut by 5 bases and J by 5 bases, with 16 bases left in between. There are 15 residues in the CDR3. CDR3 in DNA: TGTGCCAGCAGCCCGCGATCCCAGGGAAACAATGAGCAGTTCTTC. Encoded protein: CASSPRSQGNNEQFF.

This chain joins TRBV7-9 and TRBJ2-3; 8 bases line up with TRBD2. This CDR3 is 15 amino acids long. The germline CDR1 and CDR2 sequences are SEHNR and FQNEAQ (reference sequence). J lost 2 bases, V lost 1 base, and 2 bases had no gene match. The CDR3 region has the DNA TGTGCCAGCAGCTTAGGCGGGGGGACCACAGATACGCAGTATTTT. Protein: CASSLGGGTTDTQYF.